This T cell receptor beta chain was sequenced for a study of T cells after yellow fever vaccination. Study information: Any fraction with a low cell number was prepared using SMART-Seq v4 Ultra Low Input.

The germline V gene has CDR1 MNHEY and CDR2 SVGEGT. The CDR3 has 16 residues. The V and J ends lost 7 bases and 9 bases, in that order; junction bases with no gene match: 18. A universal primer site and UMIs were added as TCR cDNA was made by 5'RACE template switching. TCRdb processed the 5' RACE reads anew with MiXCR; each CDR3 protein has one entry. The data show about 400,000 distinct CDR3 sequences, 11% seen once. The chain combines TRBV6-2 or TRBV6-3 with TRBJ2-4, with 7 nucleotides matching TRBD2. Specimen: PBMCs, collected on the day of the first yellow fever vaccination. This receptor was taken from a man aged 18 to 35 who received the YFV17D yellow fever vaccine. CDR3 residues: CASTLSRGGAITIQYF. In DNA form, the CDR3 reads TGTGCCAGCACCCTATCCCGGGGAGGGGCTATAACCATTCAGTACTTC.